This passage covers 29 T cell receptor beta chains from one sample sequenced in a study of cytomegalovirus exposure and HLA in healthy donors. PCR involved 60 Vbeta and 13 Jbeta primers. Here immunoSEQ multiplex PCR was the method, and the copy in TCRdb shows in-frame clones only, minus some. The sample carries roughly 100,000 clones, around 60% recorded once. The sequenced material came from PBMCs. These receptors all stem from a human donor in good health.

The chain carries TRBV28 and TRBJ2-2; the match to TRBD1 covers 7 bases. The J segment lost 6 bases and the V segment lost 2 bases, leaving 6 bases of the junction unmatched. There are 15 residues in the CDR3. CDR1 is MDHEN and CDR2 is SYDVKM in the germline V gene. The DNA for the CDR3 is TGTGCCAGCAGTTTAAACCCCAGGGGGTCCGGGGAGCTGTTTTTT. Its translation is CASSLNPRGSGELFF.

The chain couples TRBV12-1 to TRBJ2-5; the table assigns TRBD1, which was not confirmed against the DNA. TRBV12-1 is an annotated pseudogene. CDR3 length: 15 residues. The CDR3 DNA reads TGTGCCAGCAGAGGGGGACGGCCCTACCAAGAGACCCAGTACTTC. Protein sequence: CASRGGRPYQETQYF.

The chain employs TRBV5-6 and TRBJ2-7, with 9 bases lining up with TRBD1. The V and J ends lost 3 bases and 2 bases, in that order; junction bases with no gene match: 9. The CDR3 runs 16 residues. The germline V gene encodes CDR1 SGHDT and CDR2 YYEEEE. This CDR3 is CASSSLWTGETYEQYF. Here the CDR3 DNA reads TGTGCCAGCAGCTCACTTTGGACAGGGGAGACCTACGAGCAGTACTTC.

This chain joins TRBV5-4 and TRBJ2-7; TRBD1 matches at 7 bases. Trimming removed 0 bases from V and 1 base from J; junction bases left unmatched: 7. CDR1 and CDR2 from the germline V gene are SGHNT and YYREEE (reference sequence). The CDR3 contains 16 residues. The CDR3 DNA reads TGTGCCAGCAGCTTGGGGAACAGGGGATCGTCCTACGAGCAGTACTTC. Protein product: CASSLGNRGSSYEQYF. Combining the CDR3 with reference TRBV5-4 and TRBJ2-7 gives the whole variable domain ETGVTQSPTHLIKTRGQQVTLRCSSQSGHNTVSWYQQALGQGPQFIFQYYREEENGRGNFPPRFSGLQFPNYSSELNVNALELDDSALYLCASSLGNRGSSYEQYFGPGTRLTVT.

This rearrangement joins TRBV19 to TRBJ2-7, with 7 bases matching TRBD1. Germline V lookup: CDR1 LNHDA, CDR2 SQIVND (reference sequence). V shed 6 bases, J shed 4 bases, and the junction held 9 bases outside the gene matches. The CDR3 has 14 residues. The CDR3 DNA follows: TGTGCCAGTAGCCCCTCGGGACAGCAGTACGAGCAGTACTTC. It yields the protein CASSPSGQQYEQYF.

On this clone: Other DNA sequences in the same sample also yield this CDR3. The chain links TRBV28 to TRBJ2-1; the D is unclear. Germline V gene sequence: CDR1 MDHEN, CDR2 SYDVKM. The CDR3 runs to 14 residues. V lost 3 bases and J 0 bases, leaving 6 bases between the germline ends. The CDR3 coding sequence is TGTGCCAGCAGTTTTCGCGGCTCCTACAATGAGCAGTTCTTC. Translated: CASSFRGSYNEQFF.

The chain has TRBV7-9 and TRBJ1-6, with D possibly TRBD1 on 6 matching bases. The CDR3 spans 14 residues. Deletions cut 0 bases from V and 6 bases from J, with 6 bases between. The V gene's germline CDR1 is SEHNR and CDR2 FQNEAQ (reference sequence). CDR3 nucleotides: TGTGCCAGCAGCTTAGCAGGGGGTAATTCACCCCTCCACTTT. Its protein is CASSLAGGNSPLHF.

The chain uses TRBV7-8 and TRBJ2-7; D possibly corresponds to TRBD1 (5 bases). This CDR3 comprises 13 residues. Trimming shortened V by 3 bases and J by 3 bases, and 9 bases separated the two germline ends. Germline assignment: CDR1 SGHVS and CDR2 FQNEAQ. CDR3 nucleotides: TGTGCCAGCAGCTTGGGGCCCCACTACGAGCAGTACTTC. As protein: CASSLGPHYEQYF.

The rearrangement joins TRBV5-6 to TRBJ1-1; possibly TRBD1 for D (6 bases). V dropped 1 base and J dropped 0 bases, with 13 bases sitting between them. Germline V gene data show CDR1 as SGHDT and CDR2 as YYEEEE. The CDR3 is 16 residues long. The CDR3 sequence is CASSLRAGDMNTEAFF. The CDR3 DNA follows: TGTGCCAGCAGCTTGCGAGCGGGGGACATGAACACTGAAGCTTTCTTT.

The chain combines TRBV28 with TRBJ1-5, with 10 bases matching TRBD1. Germline V gene lookup returns CDR1 MDHEN and CDR2 SYDVKM. This CDR3 has 16 amino acids. The J segment lost 7 bases and the V segment lost 6 bases, leaving 12 bases of the junction unmatched. CDR3 in DNA: TGTGCCAGCAGATCCATTGACAGGGGGCCGGGGCAGCCCCAGCATTTT. Encoded protein: CASRSIDRGPGQPQHF.

The chain employs TRBV11-2 and TRBJ2-5; 10 bases agree with TRBD1. This CDR3 spans 15 amino acids. Germline V gives CDR1 SGHAT, CDR2 FQNNGV. V lost 3 bases, J lost 5 bases, and 6 bases stayed unmatched. CDR3 coding DNA: TGTGCCAGCAGCTTCGACAGGGGGCGCCGGGAGACCCAGTACTTC. Its protein is CASSFDRGRRETQYF.

This clone appeared once. The chain couples TRBV27 to TRBJ1-1; TRBD1 aligns across 7 bases. This CDR3 contains 13 residues. V dropped 8 bases and J dropped 5; count of bases not matched to a gene: 8. Germline values: CDR1 MNHEY, CDR2 SMNVEV (reference sequence). CDR3: CASAESGQTEAFF. In nucleotides, the CDR3 is TGTGCCAGCGCTGAGTCGGGACAGACTGAAGCTTTCTTT.

This clone was found a few times. The chain couples TRBV5-1 to TRBJ1-2, with a weak D call TRBD1 (6 bases). V was pared by 4 bases and J by 4 bases, with 11 bases between. CDR3 length equals 13 residues. CDR1 is SGHRS and CDR2 is YFSETQ in the germline V gene. This CDR3 is CASSMGALYGYTF. The CDR3 DNA reads TGCGCCAGCAGCATGGGGGCTCTCTATGGCTACACCTTC.

This chain uses TRBV7-9 with TRBJ2-1; D perhaps matches TRBD1 (5 bases). CDR3 length equals 13 residues. CDR1 and CDR2 (germline): SEHNR, FQNEAQ (reference sequence). V was shortened by 2 bases and J by 9 bases, with 11 bases between the two germline ends. The CDR3 spells CASSLSLQGEQFF. Written as DNA, the CDR3 is TGTGCCAGCAGCTTATCCCTCCAGGGTGAGCAGTTCTTC. The full variable domain, completed using reference TRBV7-9 and TRBJ2-1, is DTGVSQNPRHKITKRGQNVTFRCDPISEHNRLYWYRQTLGQGPEFLTYFQNEAQLEKSRLLSDRFSAERPKGSFSTLEIQRTEQGDSAMYLCASSLSLQGEQFFGPGTRLTVL.

This clone has only a few counts. The V call is TRBV19, the J call TRBJ2-7, with TRBD1 matching over 7 bases. CDR3 length equals 13 residues. The germline gives CDR1 LNHDA, CDR2 SQIVND (reference sequence). J was trimmed by 2 bases and V by 4 bases; bases with no gene match: 2. The chain's CDR3 is CASSTGGAYEQYF. Written as DNA, the CDR3 is TGTGCCAGTAGTACAGGGGGAGCCTACGAGCAGTACTTC.

This sequence joins TRBV28 and TRBJ1-2, with D unresolved. CDR1 and CDR2 (germline): MDHEN, SYDVKM. The germline V and J ends were trimmed by 5 bases and 5 bases, with 9 bases remaining between them. The CDR3 is 12 residues long. The CDR3 loop is CASSATGYGYTF. Here the CDR3 DNA reads TGTGCCAGCAGTGCGACGGGATATGGCTACACCTTC.

The table lists this clone with a few counts. The rearrangement uses TRBV5-6 and TRBJ2-7; D is unclear. Trimming cost V 0 bases and J 7 bases, with 14 bases left between them. Germline CDR1 reads SGHDT; CDR2 reads YYEEEE. This CDR3 has 14 amino acids. In nucleotides, the CDR3 is TGTGCCAGCAGCTTGGCTGGAGTCTCTAGTGAGCAGTACTTC. As protein: CASSLAGVSSEQYF.

The chain has TRBV5-6 and TRBJ1-5, with 8 bases fitting TRBD1. The junction had 6 bases not matched to a gene; V was cut back by 2 bases and J by 2 bases. The CDR3 runs 16 residues. Germline-derived CDR1 and CDR2 are SGHDT and YYEEEE. The CDR3 loop is CASSFGRGLGNQPQHF. In DNA, the CDR3 is TGTGCCAGCAGCTTTGGCAGGGGGCTTGGCAATCAGCCCCAGCATTTT.

This chain links TRBV7-9 with TRBJ2-7, with 10 bases matching TRBD2. This CDR3 is built from 16 residues. CDR1 is SEHNR and CDR2 is FQNEAQ in the germline V gene (reference sequence). V shed 5 bases, J shed 2 bases, and the junction held 9 bases outside the gene matches. In DNA form, the CDR3 reads TGTGCCAGCAGCGGCCGGGGACTAGCGCAACCCTACGAGCAGTACTTC. Translating gives CASSGRGLAQPYEQYF. Looking up the rest from reference TRBV7-9 and TRBJ2-7 gives the full variable domain: DTGVSQNPRHKITKRGQNVTFRCDPISEHNRLYWYRQTLGQGPEFLTYFQNEAQLEKSRLLSDRFSAERPKGSFSTLEIQRTEQGDSAMYLCASSGRGLAQPYEQYFGPGTRLTVT.

This clone was recorded a few times. The chain combines TRBV4-1 with TRBJ2-1, with D possibly being TRBD2 (7 bases). Trimming left V 4 bases short and J 9 bases short, with 16 bases between. Germline V gene lookup returns CDR1 MGHRA and CDR2 YSYEKL. This CDR3 comprises 14 residues. DNA of the CDR3: TGCGCCAGCAGCCCTGGGCCGGGGGGCAGTGAGCAGTTCTTC. Amino acids: CASSPGPGGSEQFF.

The chain carries TRBV6-5 and TRBJ2-5, with D perhaps matching TRBD2 (5 bases). The CDR3 contains 14 residues. Germline V gene lookup returns CDR1 MNHEY and CDR2 SVGAGI. V was cut by 6 bases and J by 4 bases, with 15 bases left in between. CDR3 DNA: TGTGCCAGCAGCCCTCGGGGTCGGGGAGAGACCCAGTACTTC. Residues: CASSPRGRGETQYF.

This chain connects TRBV27 to TRBJ2-1; D is possibly TRBD2 (6 bases). Germline values: CDR1 MNHEY, CDR2 SMNVEV (reference sequence). CDR3 size: 17 residues. V lost 3 bases and J lost 0, with 15 bases in between. Written as DNA, the CDR3 is TGTGCCAGCAGTTTTTTAAGCGGGCCAAGCTCCTACAATGAGCAGTTCTTC. This encodes CASSFLSGPSSYNEQFF.

The J gene is TRBJ2-7, the V gene TRBV5-6, with 7 positions matching TRBD2. With V trimmed by 0 bases and J by 2 bases, 2 bases remained unmatched. The CDR3 sequence is 14 residues long. The germline V gene has CDR1 SGHDT and CDR2 YYEEEE. This chain's CDR3 is CASSLASGPYEQYF. The CDR3 bases are TGTGCCAGCAGCTTGGCTAGCGGCCCCTACGAGCAGTACTTC.

J is TRBJ1-2 and V is TRBV19; 9 positions match TRBD1. This CDR3 is 15 amino acids long. Germline trimming cut 5 bases from V and 4 bases from J; bases unmatched to any gene: 8. Germline V lookup: CDR1 LNHDA, CDR2 SQIVND (reference sequence). The CDR3: CASSEGQGIVYGYTF. Written as DNA, the CDR3 is TGTGCCAGTAGTGAAGGACAGGGGATCGTCTATGGCTACACCTTC.

Comment on this clone: An end of the junction does not agree with germline; a read error may underlie this. The rearrangement joins TRBV5-8 to TRBJ2-3, with D uncertain. The CDR3 covers 15 residues. The germline gives CDR1 SGHTS, CDR2 YDEGEE. The CDR3 region has the DNA TGTGCCAGCAGCTCGTCTGAGGATAACACAAATACGCAGTATTTT. Residues: CASSSSEDNTNTQYF. The full variable domain, completed using reference TRBV5-8 and TRBJ2-3, is EAGVTQSPTHLIKTRGQQATLRCSPISGHTSVYWYQQALGLGLQFLLWYDEGEERNRGNFPPRFSGRQFPNYSSELNVNALELEDSALYLCASSSSEDNTNTQYFGPGTRLTVL.

The rearrangement uses TRBV10-1 and TRBJ2-3; 7 nucleotides agree with TRBD1. CDR3 length equals 14 residues. Germline values: CDR1 WNHNN, CDR2 SYGVQD (reference sequence). The J segment lost 0 bases and the V segment lost 4 bases, leaving 1 base of the junction unmatched. The CDR3 nucleotides are TGCGCCAGCAGTGGGGACAGTAGCACAGATACGCAGTATTTT. Residues: CASSGDSSTDTQYF.

The rearrangement uses TRBV14 and TRBJ2-1; 8 nucleotides line up with TRBD1. Germline V gene lookup returns CDR1 SGHDN and CDR2 FVKESK. V lost 6 bases, J lost 13 bases, and 8 bases stayed unmatched. The CDR3 is 12 amino acids. The chain's CDR3 is CASSDRGRSQFF. For the CDR3, the DNA is TGTGCCAGCAGTGACAGGGGAAGGTCACAGTTCTTC.

The chain couples TRBV9 to TRBJ1-2, with D possibly being TRBD1 (5 bases). The length of the CDR3 is 12 residues. Germline loops: CDR1 SGDLS, CDR2 YYNGEE. Trimming stripped 3 bases from V and 5 bases from J, with 8 bases between. In nucleotides, the CDR3 is TGTGCCAGCAGCGGGAGACAGTATGGCTACACCTTC. This translates into CASSGRQYGYTF.

This chain connects TRBV18 to TRBJ2-7; D unresolved. The germline V gene encodes CDR1 KGHSH and CDR2 LQKENI. Deletions cut 2 bases from V and 3 bases from J, with 11 bases between. This CDR3 comprises 14 residues. CDR3 coding DNA: TGTGCCAGCTCACCATTTGAGTCAAGCTACGAGCAGTACTTC. The encoded protein is CASSPFESSYEQYF.